The TCR beta chain described here comes from a study of blood T cell repertoires in COVID-19. Study in general: Researchers got acute and convalescent COVID-19 samples from the United States, Italy and Spain. Sources were T cells, B-cell-depleted T cells, or PBMCs; the material itself was cDNA or gDNA.

Per the germline V gene, CDR1 is MNHEY and CDR2 is SVGEGT. V was trimmed by 2 bases and J by 1 base, leaving 11 bases between them. The CDR3 runs to 15 residues. This clone showed up just once. As originally analysed: Amplification with reference gene primers provided the estimates of nucleated cell counts. Libraries were prepared by immunoSEQ multiplex PCR; TCRdb keeps only in-frame clonotypes and omits some of them. V, J and clone size were drawn from that table, and D and trimming were deduced from the DNA. The sample shows some 65,000 clones, over 85% of them seen only once. The TCR originated in a man aged 70 or older with active COVID-19. The chain is built from TRBV6-2 or TRBV6-3 and TRBJ1-1; possibly TRBD1 for D (5 bases). The sample comprised peripheral blood. CDR3 sequence: CASSYAGGRNTEAFF. CDR3 sequence (DNA): TGTGCCAGCAGTTACGCGGGGGGACGGAACACTGAAGCTTTCTTT.